This T cell receptor (beta chain) was recorded in a study of PD-1 blockade in classical Hodgkin lymphoma (TCRdb year 2020). Broadly, across the study: Nivolumab dosing was 3 mg/kg intravenously every 2 weeks, continuing until either disease progression or unacceptable toxicity. The study used CyTOF and TCR beta sequencing to define a peripheral blood immune signature of response to PD-1 blockade in classical Hodgkin lymphoma. Points the paper makes about the study in general: Patients starting nivolumab less than 1 year after ASCT had lower diversity and were excluded from later analyses to avoid confounding by immune reconstitution. Baseline TCR diversity was reported to be lower in newly diagnosed patients than in healthy donors and to be lower still in relapsed/refractory patients. The study covered only a single clinical trial cohort, and the causes of the repertoire differences, possibly disease activity or prior therapy, were still not defined. A significant rise by C4D1 was seen in CD4+ but not CD8+ TCR diversity (p=0.0027 vs p=0.16), with the rise being most apparent in complete responders (p=0.02). Trial patients achieving complete response had baseline diversity similar to newly diagnosed patients, whereas partial responders and progressors had significantly lower diversity.

In the case of this clone: This receptor's antigen is unknown. The input lacks base qualities; no much larger clone sits a single base away.

The time point label, read with the paper, signifies: cycle 2 day 1 (C2D1) of nivolumab. Every trial patient had relapsed after autologous stem cell transplantation, and cohorts A, B and C differed in prior brentuximab vedotin exposure. The trial cohort was composed of roughly 60 patients with relapsed/refractory classical Hodgkin lymphoma, for whom complete response, partial response or progressive disease was recorded as best overall response. In the multi-cohort phase II CheckMate 205 trial, trial patients received single-agent nivolumab. An independent review committee assessed best overall response by applying the 2007 International Working Group response criteria. PBMCs from the trial were collected at three points: immediately before nivolumab initiation (C1D1), and during therapy at cycle 2 day 1 and cycle 4 day 1. Peripheral blood was collected in 8 mL Vacutainer Cell Preparation Tubes, from which PBMCs were isolated by centrifugation and then cryopreserved.

Genomic DNA was isolated using the Qiagen DNeasy kit from unsorted PBMCs as well as from negatively selected CD4+ and CD8+ fractions. Using primers that anneal to V and J segments, immunoSEQ multiplex PCR amplified the TCR beta CDR3 regions. A synthetic immune receptor repertoire was used to minimize amplification bias, and any residual bias was removed computationally once sequencing was done. The paper's processing steps were these. Repertoire diversity was quantified as the Shannon entropy index using custom Python scripts. Unsorted, CD4+ and CD8+ repertoires were examined separately, except in combined analyses, for which CD4+ and CD8+ sequences were merged in silico. A clone counted as expanded when the clone's frequency after treatment rose at least 2-fold relative to C1D1, and clones undetected at baseline were given a pseudocount of 0.5. Singleton clones were defined as clones with 0 or 1 copy at C1D1, and non-singleton clones were defined as clones with 2 or more copies. By matching protein sequences in sorted samples from the same patient, clones expanded in unsorted samples were annotated as CD4+, CD8+ or unknown. Diversity changes from C1D1 to C4D1 were tested in paired samples using Wilcoxon tests. Not all clones reach the TCRdb copy of this immuneACCESS table, which keeps in-frame sequences only. Checked studies attribute under half of the gap to unresolved V genes and leave the rest unexplained. The DNA gave D and trimming, while V, J and clone size come from that table. The sample yields about 17,000 clones; approximately 69% were counted once. Roughly 8% of the sample rests with the top ten.

Via the germline V gene, CDR1 is MGHDK and CDR2 SYGVNS. The CDR3, from cysteine to phenylalanine, totals 13 residues. CDR3 DNA only is kept here, 39 bases in frame from base 1. V sheds 1 base and J sheds 15 bases, leaving 13 bases between their ends. The specimen was peripheral blood mononuclear cells (PBMCs), collected before the second cycle of nivolumab. The sequence derives from a human donor with classical Hodgkin lymphoma. The rearranged segments are TRBV25-1 and TRBJ1-6; there is no confident call for the D gene. In nucleotides, the sequence is TGTGCCAGCAGTGAATCGGCGGCCTGGGGCCTCCACTTT. The encoded protein is CASSESAAWGLHF. With the rest looked up from the reference TRBV25-1 and TRBJ1-6 genes rather than sequenced, the full variable domain is EADIYQTPRYLVIGTGKKITLECSQTMGHDKMYWYQQDPGMELHLIHYSYGVNSTEKGDLSSESTVSRIRTEHFPLTLESARPSHTSQYLCASSESAAWGLHFGNGTRLTVT.